This entry features one TCR beta chain sequence. The antigen is not known. In the PCR, 60 Vbeta and 13 Jbeta primers were used. Method: immunoSEQ multiplex PCR; TCRdb's copy keeps in-frame clones and lacks some. This sample has around 140,000 clones, with around 80% found just once. Among the donors, all were healthy bone marrow donors. The data are from a study of cytomegalovirus exposure and HLA in healthy donors. The CDR3 runs to 12 residues. Whole-study results and caveats: Among TCR sequences, most were rare, though some public TCRs appeared in many donors. Later analysis indicated greater clonal expansion among HLA-associated TCR beta chains than among equally common other chains. Reportedly, diagnosis of cytomegalovirus status by the classifier showed high specificity and sensitivity.

The sequence was collected from a young man in good health and CMV-seropositive. This chain links TRBV5-3 with TRBJ2-5; D is undetermined. The closer fit of TRBJ2-7 to the DNA end suggests the J call may be wrong. TRBV5-3 carries the ORF label, with uncertain function. Sequenced material: PBMCs. Here the CDR3 DNA reads TGTGCCAGAAGCCTGGGTTTCTACGAGCAGTACTTC. This translates into CARSLGFYEQYF.